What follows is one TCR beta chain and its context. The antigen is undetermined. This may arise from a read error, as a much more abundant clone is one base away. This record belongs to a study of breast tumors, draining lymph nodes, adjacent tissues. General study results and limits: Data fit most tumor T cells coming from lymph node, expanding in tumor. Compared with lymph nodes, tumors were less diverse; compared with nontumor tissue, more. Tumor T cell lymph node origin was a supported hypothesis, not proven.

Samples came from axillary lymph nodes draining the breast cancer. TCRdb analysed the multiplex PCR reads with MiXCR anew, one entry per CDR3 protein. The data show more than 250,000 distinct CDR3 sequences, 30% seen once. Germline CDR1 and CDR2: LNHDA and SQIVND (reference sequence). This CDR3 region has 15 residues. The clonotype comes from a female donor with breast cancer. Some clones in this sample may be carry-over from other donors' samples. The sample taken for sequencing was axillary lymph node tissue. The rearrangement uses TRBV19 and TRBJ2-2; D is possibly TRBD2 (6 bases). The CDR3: CASRVIGTDTGGLFF. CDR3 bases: TGTGCCAGTAGAGTAATCGGGACCGACACCGGGGGGCTGTTTTTT.